These 16 T cell receptor beta chains originate from one sample sequenced in a study of shared clonotypes between healthy human individuals. The protocol was immunoSEQ multiplex PCR, while the TCRdb copy is restricted to in-frame clones and leaves out a portion. This sample has 2 million to 2.5 million clones, with roughly 95% found just once. Sequenced sample: naive CD4+ T cells sorted from blood. Stated subset: CD45RA+ positively selected. The origin of the receptors is a young man in good health.

The chain is built from TRBV19 and TRBJ2-7; D possibly corresponds to TRBD2 (7 bases). Trimming pared 1 base from V and 0 bases from J, leaving 10 bases between. CDR1 LNHDA and CDR2 SQIVND come from the germline V gene (reference sequence). The CDR3 length is 15 residues. The CDR3 nucleotides read TGTGCCAGTAGTATAGCGGGGGGCAACTCCTACGAGCAGTACTTC. This gives the protein CASSIAGGNSYEQYF. Filled out from reference TRBV19 and TRBJ2-7, the complete variable domain reads DGGITQSPKYLFRKEGQNVTLSCEQNLNHDAMYWYRQDPGQGLRLIYYSQIVNDFQKGDIAEGYSVSREKKESFPLTVTSAQKNPTAFYLCASSIAGGNSYEQYFGPGTRLTVT.

The V call is TRBV30, the J call TRBJ1-5, with D possibly being TRBD1 (6 bases). Germline-derived CDR1 and CDR2 are GTSNPN and SVGIG (reference sequence). The CDR3 runs to 12 residues. Trimming removed 0 bases at V and 8 bases at J, with 8 bases between. CDR3 loop: CAWSVGGKPQHF. CDR3 sequence (DNA): TGTGCCTGGAGTGTCGGGGGCAAGCCCCAGCATTTT. The complete variable domain, with remaining parts taken from reference TRBV30 and TRBJ1-5, reads SQTIHQWPATLVQPVGSPLSLECTVEGTSNPNLYWYRQAAGRGLQLLFYSVGIGQISSEVPQNLSASRPQDRQFILSSKKLLLSDSGFYLCAWSVGGKPQHFGDGTRLSIL.

The rearrangement uses TRBV13 and TRBJ1-6, with 8 bases lining up with TRBD1. After removal of 5 bases from V and 9 bases from J, the junction contained 9 bases not matched to a gene. This CDR3 comprises 15 residues. Germline V gene lookup returns CDR1 PRHDT and CDR2 FYEKMQ (reference sequence). Here the CDR3 DNA reads TGTGCCAGCAGCGTCCAGGGGGCGCGGGGTTCACCCCTCCACTTT. Its translation is CASSVQGARGSPLHF.

The chain couples TRBV19 to TRBJ1-1; 7 bases map to TRBD1. This CDR3 region has 15 residues. V was pared by 6 bases and J by 1 base, with 8 bases of the junction left unmatched. Germline loops: CDR1 LNHDA, CDR2 SQIVND (reference sequence). CDR3 in DNA: TGTGCCAGTAGACACCCGGGACAGTCGAACACTGAAGCTTTCTTT. Residues: CASRHPGQSNTEAFF.

This clone was observed once. The J gene is TRBJ1-2, the V gene TRBV5-1; TRBD1 might be the D (5 bases). CDR1 is SGHRS and CDR2 is YFSETQ in the germline V gene. V dropped 4 bases and J dropped 4 bases, with 8 bases sitting between them. CDR3 length: 12 amino acids. CDR3 in DNA: TGCGCCAGCAGCCCAGGGCGCTATGGCTACACCTTC. Protein: CASSPGRYGYTF.

The chain employs TRBV7-9 and TRBJ1-1; weak D call: TRBD1 (5 bases). V was shortened by 8 bases and J by 0 bases, with 16 bases between the two germline ends. CDR1 is SEHNR and CDR2 is FQNEAQ in the germline V gene (reference sequence). This CDR3 has 15 amino acids. CDR3 bases: TGTGCCAGCGGGCTACAGGTCACTTTGAACACTGAAGCTTTCTTT. This translates into CASGLQVTLNTEAFF.

This clone has a single count. The chain uses TRBV9 and TRBJ2-2; 7 positions agree with TRBD2. V was clipped by 1 base and J by 3 bases; unmatched bases: 6. This CDR3 is built from 16 residues. CDR1 and CDR2 (germline): SGDLS, YYNGEE. CDR3 in amino acids: CASSVSGGSYTGELFF. DNA for the CDR3: TGTGCCAGCAGCGTATCTGGCGGGAGTTACACCGGGGAGCTGTTTTTT.

The CDR3 spells CASSLDGPPAGELFF. CDR3 bases: TGTGCCAGCAGCTTAGACGGCCCACCTGCCGGGGAGCTGTTTTTT. The chain uses TRBV7-2 and TRBJ2-2; no definite D call. The CDR3 extends over 15 amino acids. V gave up 1 base and J gave up 6 bases, with 12 bases separating them. The germline V gene has CDR1 SGHTA and CDR2 FQGNSA.

This chain connects TRBV9 to TRBJ1-2; 11 nucleotides agree with TRBD1. V was clipped by 2 bases and J by 2 bases; unmatched bases: 8. Germline lookup yields CDR1 SGDLS and CDR2 YYNGEE. The CDR3 totals 17 residues. In nucleotides, the CDR3 is TGTGCCAGCAGCGTGACCGGGACAGGGGGTTGGAACTATGGCTACACCTTC. Its translation is CASSVTGTGGWNYGYTF. The entire variable domain, with the rest obtained from reference TRBV9 and TRBJ1-2, is as follows: DSGVTQTPKHLITATGQRVTLRCSPRSGDLSVYWYQQSLDQGLQFLIQYYNGEERAKGNILERFSAQQFPDLHSELNLSSLELGDSALYFCASSVTGTGGWNYGYTFGSGTRLTVV.

This chain links TRBV11-2 with TRBJ2-1, with no clear D. CDR3 size: 13 residues. Trimming shortened V by 5 bases and J by 5 bases, and 10 bases separated the two germline ends. The germline CDR1 and CDR2 sequences are SGHAT and FQNNGV. CDR3 residues: CASSPRRHNEQFF. In DNA form, the CDR3 reads TGTGCCAGCAGCCCCCGTAGACACAATGAGCAGTTCTTC.

The chain couples TRBV4-1 to TRBJ2-7; possibly TRBD1 for D (5 bases). Trimming took off 4 bases at V and 3 bases at J, with 16 bases between the two ends. This CDR3 is built from 15 residues. Germline CDR1 MGHRA, CDR2 YSYEKL. DNA of the CDR3: TGCGCCAGCAGCCCAGATCCAGGGATGGGCTACGAGCAGTACTTC. Its protein is CASSPDPGMGYEQYF.

The rearrangement links TRBV5-4 to TRBJ2-5; the D gene is possibly TRBD1 (5 bases). The CDR3 loop spans 15 amino acids. The V gene's germline CDR1 is SGHNT and CDR2 YYREEE (reference sequence). Trimming removed 4 bases at V and 4 bases at J, with 17 bases between. The CDR3 here is CASSPEFQGGETQYF. The CDR3 DNA reads as TGTGCCAGCAGCCCAGAGTTTCAGGGCGGAGAGACCCAGTACTTC.

J is TRBJ1-1 and V is TRBV11-2, with TRBD1 matching over 8 bases. Germline trimming cut 2 bases from V and 7 bases from J; bases unmatched to any gene: 9. The CDR3 runs 15 residues. Germline V gives CDR1 SGHAT, CDR2 FQNNGV. Written as DNA, the CDR3 is TGTGCCAGCAGCTTAATAACAGGGGGAGTCGGTGAAGCTTTCTTT. This gives the protein CASSLITGGVGEAFF.

This rearrangement joins TRBV5-6 to TRBJ1-6; the D is unclear. Trimming left V 1 base short and J 7 bases short, with 12 bases between. Germline CDR1 SGHDT, CDR2 YYEEEE. This CDR3 region has 15 residues. CDR3 in amino acids: CASSLLKGGNSPLHF. The CDR3, as DNA: TGTGCCAGCAGCTTGTTGAAGGGCGGAAATTCACCCCTCCACTTT.

The chain carries TRBV4-1 and TRBJ2-7; a weak D match, TRBD1 (5 bases). The germline gives CDR1 MGHRA, CDR2 YSYEKL. V was trimmed by 4 bases and J by 2 bases, leaving 12 bases between them. The CDR3 has 14 residues. CDR3 loop: CASSPSARAYEQYF. As DNA, the CDR3 is TGCGCCAGCAGCCCTTCAGCCAGGGCCTACGAGCAGTACTTC.

The chain recombines TRBV5-8 with TRBJ1-2; D uncertain. With 3 bases removed from V and 8 bases from J, the gap between germline ends came to 8 bases. Germline lookup yields CDR1 SGHTS and CDR2 YDEGEE. The CDR3 length is 11 residues. CDR3 sequence: CASSYSRGYTF. The CDR3, as DNA: TGTGCCAGCAGCTACTCAAGAGGCTACACCTTC. Drawing the rest from reference TRBV5-8 and TRBJ1-2, the complete variable domain is EAGVTQSPTHLIKTRGQQATLRCSPISGHTSVYWYQQALGLGLQFLLWYDEGEERNRGNFPPRFSGRQFPNYSSELNVNALELEDSALYLCASSYSRGYTFGSGTRLTVV.